This T cell receptor beta chain was sequenced during a study of blood T cell repertoires in COVID-19. As handled by the study authors: Scientists estimated how many nucleated cells there were by amplifying reference gene primers. The table came from immunoSEQ multiplex PCR; TCRdb's copy has only in-frame clones and leaves some out. V and J calls and clone size are those listed in that table; D and trimming were worked out from the DNA. The sample has fewer than 200,000 clones, roughly 79% seen once; the top ten hold 12%. The origin of this receptor is a woman older than 75 with COVID-19, enrolled during active disease. Sequencing was carried out using peripheral blood.

The CDR3 region has the DNA TGTGCCAGCAGCCTAGTGCACTCTAGCGGGAGGAATGAGCAGTTCTTC. Its protein is CASSLVHSSGRNEQFF. The chain couples TRBV7-9 to TRBJ2-1, with 11 bases lining up with TRBD2. Unmatched junction bases numbered 10, after V lost 5 bases and J lost 7 bases. This CDR3 is 16 amino acids long. Germline V lookup: CDR1 SEHNR, CDR2 FQNEAQ (reference sequence). Drawing the rest from reference TRBV7-9 and TRBJ2-1, the complete variable domain is DTGVSQNPRHKITKRGQNVTFRCDPISEHNRLYWYRQTLGQGPEFLTYFQNEAQLEKSRLLSDRFSAERPKGSFSTLEIQRTEQGDSAMYLCASSLVHSSGRNEQFFGPGTRLTVL.